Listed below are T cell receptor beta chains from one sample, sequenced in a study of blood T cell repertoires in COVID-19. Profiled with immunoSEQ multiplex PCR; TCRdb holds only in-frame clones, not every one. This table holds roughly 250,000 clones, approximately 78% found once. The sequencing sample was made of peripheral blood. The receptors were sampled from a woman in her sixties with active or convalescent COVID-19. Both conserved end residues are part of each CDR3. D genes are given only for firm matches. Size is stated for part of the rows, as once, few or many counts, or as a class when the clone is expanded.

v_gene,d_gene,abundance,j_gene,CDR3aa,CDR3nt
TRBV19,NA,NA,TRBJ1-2,CASSIWGQGYGYTF,TGTGCCAGTAGTATTTGGGGGCAAGGCTATGGCTACACCTTC
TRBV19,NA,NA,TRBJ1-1,CASTRNTEAFF,TGTGCCAGTACTCGGAACACTGAAGCTTTCTTT
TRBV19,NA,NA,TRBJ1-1,CASSIRTRVNTEAFF,TGTGCCAGTAGTATTCGGACACGAGTGAACACTGAAGCTTTCTTT
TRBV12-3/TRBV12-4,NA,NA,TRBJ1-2,CASSPPRWGYTF,TGTGCCAGCAGTCCCCCTAGGTGGGGCTACACCTTC
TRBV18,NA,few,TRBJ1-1,CASSMELTNTEAFF,TGTGCCAGCTCCATGGAGCTGACCAACACTGAAGCTTTCTTT
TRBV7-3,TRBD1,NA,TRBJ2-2,CASSSGQDTGELFF,TGTGCCAGCAGCTCGGGACAGGACACCGGGGAGCTGTTTTTT
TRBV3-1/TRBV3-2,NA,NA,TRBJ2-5,CASSARRQERSQYF,TGTGCCAGCAGCGCGCGCCGACAGGAGAGGTCCCAGTACTTC
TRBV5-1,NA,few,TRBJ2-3,CASSLIGASIDTQYF,TGCGCCAGCAGCTTGATAGGGGCCTCTATTGATACGCAGTATTTT
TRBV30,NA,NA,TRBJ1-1,CAWSRGGVNTEAFF,TGTGCCTGGAGTCGGGGCGGGGTGAACACTGAAGCTTTCTTT
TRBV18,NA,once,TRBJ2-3,CASSPRRAGHTDTQYF,TGTGCCAGCTCACCGCGGAGGGCGGGGCACACAGATACGCAGTATTTT
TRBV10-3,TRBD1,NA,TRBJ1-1,CAISEGQGGEAFF,TGTGCCATCAGTGAGGGACAGGGGGGTGAAGCTTTCTTT